The T cell receptor beta chain under discussion was sequenced for a study of OX40 agonist ivuxolimab in advanced cancers. Study overall: It was ivuxolimab, an agonistic anti-OX40 (CD134) antibody, that patients were treated with. Anti-PD-1, anti-PD-L1 or anti-CTLA-4 therapy given earlier was allowed, and about 38% had some.

Notes on the study in general: Clonal expansion was among the lowest in partial responders at 0.1-3.0 mg/kg, especially CD8+. The average count of expanded clones was higher among CD8+ T cells than among CD4+.

As to this clone: The target antigen is unknown.

Germline V gene sequence: CDR1 MNHEY, CDR2 SVGAGI. CDR3 length: 14 amino acids. Trimming shortened V by 0 bases and J by 2 bases, and 7 bases separated the two germline ends. Clones were read by immunoSEQ multiplex PCR, and TCRdb kept only the in-frame ones, dropping some. The table includes nearly 80,000 clones, about 94% detected once. This TCR was recovered from an adult with an advanced solid tumor such as melanoma, head and neck, liver or kidney cancer. The starting material was CD4+ or CD8+ T cells sorted from blood, obtained in a trial of the OX40 agonist ivuxolimab. The genes are TRBV6-5 and TRBJ1-1, with D unresolved. CDR3 sequence (DNA): TGTGCCAGCAGTTACTCGGGGTTTAACACTGAAGCTTTCTTT. Translation gives CASSYSGFNTEAFF.